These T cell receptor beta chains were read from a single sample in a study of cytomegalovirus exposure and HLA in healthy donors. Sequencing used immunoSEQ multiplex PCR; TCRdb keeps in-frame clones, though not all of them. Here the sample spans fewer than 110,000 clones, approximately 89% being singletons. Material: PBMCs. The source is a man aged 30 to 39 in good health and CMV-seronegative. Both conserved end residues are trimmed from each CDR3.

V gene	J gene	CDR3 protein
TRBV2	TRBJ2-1	ASSEMQGVWNEQF
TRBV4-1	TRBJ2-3	ASSHPGTSTDTQY
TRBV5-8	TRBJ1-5	ASSAGQRNQPQH
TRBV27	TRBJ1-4	ASSLNPGQGAFKLF
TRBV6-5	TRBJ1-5	ASSYSMQSNQPQH
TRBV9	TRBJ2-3	ASSLRQGTDTQY
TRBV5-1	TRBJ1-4	ASSLTGEREKLF
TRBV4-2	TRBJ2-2	ASSRSIAVFRGTGELF
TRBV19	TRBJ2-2	ASSMLTGELF
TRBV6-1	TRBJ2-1	ASSEGGEGIYEQF
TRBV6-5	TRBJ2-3	ASSYSSRGQVDTQY
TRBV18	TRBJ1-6	ASSPLDRPNNSPLH
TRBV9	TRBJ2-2	ASSPGSDTGELF
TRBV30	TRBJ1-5	AWSVFSTNQPQH
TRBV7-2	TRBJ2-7	ASSPEAGPGEQY
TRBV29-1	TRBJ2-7	SGGRQGSEQY
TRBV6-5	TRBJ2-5	ASRPDRILGETQY
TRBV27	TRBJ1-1	ASSFRAGSTEAF
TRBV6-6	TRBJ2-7	ASSSSGMRNEQY
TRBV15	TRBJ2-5	ATSRGPGLAEETQY
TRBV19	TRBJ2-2	ASSRLAGDHGELF
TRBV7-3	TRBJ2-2	ASSPGTSGTGELF